Each of the 4 T cell receptor beta chains below was sequenced from the same sample in a study of cytomegalovirus exposure and HLA in healthy donors. PCR was performed using 60 Vbeta and 13 Jbeta primers. Here immunoSEQ multiplex PCR was the method, and the copy in TCRdb shows in-frame clones only, minus some. This sample has roughly 150,000 clones, with 60% to 80% found just once. The sample comprised PBMCs. The receptor source for this set is a woman aged 40 to 50 in good health and CMV-seronegative.

The genes are TRBV5-1 and TRBJ1-4; perhaps TRBD1 as D (5 bases). Germline CDR1 is SGHRS and CDR2 is YFSETQ. This CDR3 has 14 residues. Trimming took off 3 bases at V and 3 bases at J, with 9 bases between the two ends. CDR3 residues: CASSYRLANEKLFF. As DNA, the CDR3 is TGCGCCAGCAGCTACAGGTTGGCTAATGAAAAACTGTTTTTT.

This sequence joins TRBV7-3 and TRBJ2-2; possibly TRBD2 for D (7 bases). The CDR3 runs 17 residues. V shed 7 bases and J shed 0 bases, with 18 bases lying between them. Germline CDR1 is SGHTA and CDR2 is FQGTGA. This CDR3 is CASTLGGGPANTGELFF. Written as DNA, the CDR3 is TGTGCCAGCACCCTAGGGGGGGGCCCCGCGAACACCGGGGAGCTGTTTTTT.

V gene TRBV5-1 combines with J gene TRBJ2-5; 9 bases are a match to TRBD2. The end of the DNA aligns better with TRBJ2-7, so the J call may be wrong. Germline V lookup: CDR1 SGHRS, CDR2 YFSETQ. This CDR3 has 14 amino acids. The CDR3 coding sequence is TGCGCCAGCAGCTTGGGACTAGCGGTCTACGAGCAGTACTTC. Amino acid sequence: CASSLGLAVYEQYF.

This rearrangement joins TRBV7-3 to TRBJ2-7, with a tentative D call TRBD2 (5 bases). Germline V lookup: CDR1 SGHTA, CDR2 FQGTGA. The germline V and J ends were trimmed by 5 bases and 10 bases, with 21 bases remaining between them. The CDR3 totals 14 residues. The CDR3 DNA reads TGTGCCAGCAGCCCCCAAACGGGAATGGGCCTTCAGTACTTC. Protein product: CASSPQTGMGLQYF. Looking up the rest from reference TRBV7-3 and TRBJ2-7 gives the full variable domain: GAGVSQTPSNKVTEKGKYVELRCDPISGHTALYWYRQSLGQGPEFLIYFQGTGAADDSGLPNDRFFAVRPEGSVSTLKIQRTERGDSAVYLCASSPQTGMGLQYFGPGTRLTVT.